A single sample is the source of the 3 T cell receptor beta chains below, sequenced in a study of breast tumors, draining lymph nodes, adjacent tissues. TCRdb re-analysed the multiplex PCR reads in MiXCR, keeping a single row per CDR3 protein. The sample has tens of thousands of distinct CDR3 sequences, under 55% seen once. Sample: breast tumor tissue. These receptors all come from a female donor with breast cancer. Some clones in this sample may be carry-over from other donors' samples.

This clonotype was seen at least ten times. The chain couples TRBV12-5 to TRBJ2-3; TRBD1 agrees at 8 bases. In germline, CDR1 is LGHNT, CDR2 FRNRAP. J was trimmed by 5 bases and V by 5 bases; bases with no gene match: 12. This CDR3 is built from 16 residues. CDR3 loop: CASGPPSRGQLDTQYF. In nucleotides, the CDR3 is TGTGCTAGTGGTCCCCCTTCCAGGGGGCAGCTAGATACGCAGTATTTT.

This chain joins TRBV19 and TRBJ1-4, with 9 bases fitting TRBD1. The CDR3 sequence is 18 residues long. Germline loops: CDR1 LNHDA, CDR2 SQIVND (reference sequence). The V segment lost 3 bases and the J segment 6 bases; nucleotides outside the gene matches: 14. CDR3 nucleotide sequence: TGTGCCAGTAGTATGAGGCCGGGACAGGGATCTATGTATGAAAAACTGTTTTTT. Encoded protein: CASSMRPGQGSMYEKLFF. Full variable domain (missing parts from reference TRBV19 and TRBJ1-4): DGGITQSPKYLFRKEGQNVTLSCEQNLNHDAMYWYRQDPGQGLRLIYYSQIVNDFQKGDIAEGYSVSREKKESFPLTVTSAQKNPTAFYLCASSMRPGQGSMYEKLFFGSGTQLSVL.

V and J are TRBV5-4 and TRBJ1-1; D is undetermined. This CDR3 comprises 14 residues. V dropped 6 bases and J dropped 5 bases, with 17 bases sitting between them. Germline V lookup: CDR1 SGHNT, CDR2 YYREEE (reference sequence). CDR3 sequence: CASIPEGGSTEAFF. In DNA form, the CDR3 reads TGTGCCAGCATCCCCGAGGGAGGTTCGACTGAAGCTTTCTTT.